This is a list of T cell receptor beta chains from one sample in a study of cytomegalovirus exposure and HLA in healthy donors. Assay used: immunoSEQ multiplex PCR; TCRdb lists only in-frame clones, some missing. This sample has 54,000 or so clones, with 70% found just once. Sequencing was performed on PBMCs. These receptors all stem from a woman in her sixties in good health and CMV-seropositive. CDR3s include the opening cysteine and the closing phenylalanine or tryptophan. Each record gives: D gene, V gene, clone size, J gene, CDR3 protein, CDR3 DNA. D genes are given only for firm matches. A clone size is listed for some rows: how often the clone was seen (once, few, many), or a class if it is expanded.

>TRBD1|TRBV5-1|NA|TRBJ1-1
CASDRGQGDTEAFF
TGCGCCAGCGACAGGGGGCAGGGGGACACTGAAGCTTTCTTT
>TRBD1|TRBV19|NA|TRBJ1-4
CASSIGTVPILFF
TGTGCCAGTAGTATCGGGACAGTTCCCATACTGTTTTTT
>TRBD2|TRBV10-2|NA|TRBJ2-3
CASSESELAGAPTDTQYF
TGCGCCAGCAGTGAGTCAGAACTAGCGGGGGCCCCCACAGATACGCAGTATTTT
>TRBD1|TRBV9|NA|TRBJ1-4
CASSAHGQEEKLFF
TGTGCCAGCAGCGCACACGGACAGGAAGAAAAACTGTTTTTT
>TRBD1|TRBV7-2|once|TRBJ2-5
CASSLGQPGTTGGKETQYF
TGTGCCAGCAGCTTAGGCCAGCCGGGGACTACAGGGGGCAAAGAGACCCAGTACTTC
>NA|TRBV29-1|NA|TRBJ2-7
CSVAISSREQYF
TGCAGCGTTGCAATCTCGTCGCGGGAGCAGTACTTC
>TRBD1|TRBV6-5|NA|TRBJ1-1
CASRTGDRGNTEAFF
TGTGCCAGCAGGACCGGGGACAGGGGGAACACTGAAGCTTTCTTT
>TRBD1|TRBV10-2|once|TRBJ1-1
CASSEPGQGANEAFF
TGCGCCAGCAGTGAACCGGGACAGGGGGCCAATGAAGCTTTCTTT
>TRBD2|TRBV18|NA|TRBJ2-7
CASSPISGGPNEQYF
TGTGCCAGCTCACCAATCAGCGGGGGGCCAAACGAGCAGTACTTC
>TRBD1|TRBV19|NA|TRBJ2-7
CASRHGTGLYEQYF
TGTGCCAGTAGGCACGGGACAGGCCTCTACGAGCAGTACTTC
>TRBD2|TRBV11-3|few|TRBJ2-3
CASSLRLAGSTDTQYF
TGTGCCAGCAGCTTAAGGCTAGCGGGGAGCACAGATACGCAGTATTTT
>TRBD1|TRBV5-1|NA|TRBJ2-5
CASSHPTGGETQYF
TGCGCCAGCAGCCACCCGACAGGGGGCGAGACCCAGTACTTC
>NA|TRBV7-3|NA|TRBJ2-3
CASSLGSGRSTDTQYF
TGTGCCAGCAGCTTAGGCTCAGGCCGGAGCACAGATACGCAGTATTTT
>TRBD1|TRBV6-6|NA|TRBJ1-2
CASSDRGVLSYTF
TGTGCCAGCAGTGACAGGGGAGTGCTAAGCTACACCTTC
>NA|TRBV4-3|NA|TRBJ1-1
CASSQEGISGGEAFF
TGCGCCAGCAGCCAAGAAGGAATATCAGGAGGTGAAGCTTTCTTT
>TRBD1|TRBV9|NA|TRBJ1-2
CASTLDRGDYGYTF
TGTGCCAGCACCCTAGACAGGGGCGACTATGGCTACACCTTC
>NA|TRBV9|NA|TRBJ2-2
CASSLQINTGELFF
TGTGCCAGCAGCTTACAGATTAACACCGGGGAGCTGTTTTTT
>TRBD1|TRBV7-9|NA|TRBJ2-6
CASSSPTGSSSGANVLTF
TGTGCCAGCAGCTCGCCGACAGGGTCGTCCTCTGGGGCCAACGTCCTGACTTTC
>NA|TRBV19|once|TRBJ1-1
CASRIGRGPGGLNTEAFF
TGTGCCAGTAGAATAGGGAGAGGGCCGGGGGGGTTGAACACTGAAGCTTTCTTT
>TRBD1|TRBV10-3|NA|TRBJ2-5
CAISAEDRGQETQYF
TGTGCCATCAGTGCTGAGGACAGGGGACAAGAGACCCAGTACTTC
>TRBD1|TRBV5-1|few|TRBJ1-2
CASSLVTGGRYTF
TGCGCCAGCAGCTTGGTCACAGGGGGTCGCTACACCTTC
>NA|TRBV7-9|NA|TRBJ1-3
CASSLRGVSGNTIYF
TGTGCCAGCAGCTTGCGGGGGGTTTCTGGAAACACCATATATTTT
>NA|TRBV27|NA|TRBJ1-6
CASSLDRINSPLHF
TGTGCCAGCAGTCTTGACAGGATCAATTCACCCCTCCACTTT
>NA|TRBV4-1|NA|TRBJ2-3
CASSQEAGSGTDTQYF
TGCGCCAGCAGCCAAGAGGCAGGCTCCGGCACAGATACGCAGTATTTT
>NA|TRBV27|NA|TRBJ1-2
CASSSLRGTFSNYGYTF
TGTGCCAGCAGTTCTCTTAGAGGGACTTTCTCGAACTATGGCTACACCTTC
>NA|TRBV9|NA|TRBJ2-3
CASSVGGGDTQYF
TGTGCCAGCAGCGTAGGCGGTGGAGATACGCAGTATTTT
>NA|TRBV9|NA|TRBJ2-7
CASSPRTLGSYEQYF
TGTGCCAGCAGCCCGCGGACTCTCGGCTCCTACGAGCAGTACTTC
>NA|TRBV19|NA|TRBJ1-4
CASSIMAGSYEKLFF
TGTGCCAGTAGTATTATGGCAGGGTCTTACGAAAAACTGTTTTTT
>NA|TRBV5-4|NA|TRBJ1-5
CASSSVFGDNQPQHF
TGTGCCAGCAGTTCGGTCTTCGGGGACAATCAGCCCCAGCATTTT
>NA|TRBV15|NA|TRBJ1-2
CATSRDIVSLPSWGYF
TGTGCCACCAGCAGAGATATAGTCTCTCTCCCGTCTTGGGGCTACTTC
>NA|TRBV19|NA|TRBJ2-1
CASSPRQGDNEQFF
TGTGCCAGTAGTCCTCGGCAGGGCGACAATGAGCAGTTCTTC
>NA|TRBV7-2|NA|TRBJ1-3
CASSPQQGRTGNTIYF
TGTGCCAGCAGCCCCCAACAGGGAAGAACTGGAAACACCATATATTTT
>TRBD1|TRBV6-5|NA|TRBJ1-1
CASSPGQGALSEAFF
TGTGCCAGCAGCCCCGGACAGGGGGCACTCTCTGAAGCTTTCTTT
>NA|TRBV6-5|NA|TRBJ2-1
CASSYERGSNEQFF
TGTGCCAGCAGTTACGAGCGAGGTTCCAATGAGCAGTTCTTC
>NA|TRBV19|few|TRBJ1-1
CASSWTPNTEAFF
TGTGCCAGTAGTTGGACACCGAACACTGAAGCTTTCTTT
>TRBD2|TRBV2|once|TRBJ2-3
CASGIAGGTDTQYF
TGTGCCAGCGGGATAGCGGGGGGTACAGATACGCAGTATTTT
>NA|TRBV4-1|NA|TRBJ1-2
CASSQVMAGNGYTF
TGCGCCAGCAGCCAAGTGATGGCGGGAAATGGCTACACCTTC
>NA|TRBV4-2|few|TRBJ1-4
CASSQEWGLAEGTNEKLFF
TGTGCCAGCAGCCAAGAGTGGGGTTTAGCGGAGGGGACTAATGAAAAACTGTTTTTT
>TRBD2|TRBV7-2|NA|TRBJ2-7
CASSLIIGTSNAEQYF
TGTGCCAGCAGCTTAATTATAGGGACTAGTAATGCGGAGCAGTACTTC
>NA|TRBV7-2|NA|TRBJ1-5
CASSPGTRENQPQHF
TGTGCCAGCAGCCCCGGGACTCGAGAGAATCAGCCCCAGCATTTT
>TRBD2|TRBV7-3|NA|TRBJ2-5
CASSLRAGGLGSQETQYF
TGTGCCAGCAGCTTACGAGCGGGGGGGCTTGGTTCTCAAGAGACCCAGTACTTC
>NA|TRBV9|NA|TRBJ1-3
CASSAMRGGNTIYF
TGTGCCAGCAGCGCAATGCGGGGGGGAAACACCATATATTTT
>TRBD1|TRBV4-3|NA|TRBJ2-5
CASSQDRGQGTQYF
TGCGCCAGCAGCCAAGATCGGGGACAGGGGACCCAGTACTTC
>TRBD1|TRBV6-1|NA|TRBJ1-3
CASIPQGKGRDTIYF
TGTGCCAGCATTCCACAGGGGAAGGGCCGGGACACCATATATTTT
>TRBD1|TRBV6-5|NA|TRBJ1-5
CASSETGAGQPQHF
TGTGCCAGCAGTGAAACAGGGGCGGGACAGCCCCAGCATTTT
>TRBD1|TRBV7-2|NA|TRBJ1-1
CASSLVQGATVRLTEAFF
TGTGCCAGCAGCTTAGTACAGGGGGCAACAGTGCGTCTCACTGAAGCTTTCTTT
>TRBD2|TRBV7-2|NA|TRBJ2-7
CASSLQPAGGRRFF
TGTGCCAGCAGCTTACAGCCAGCGGGGGGGCGTCGATTCTTC
>TRBD1|TRBV4-3|few|TRBJ1-2
CASSQRTGFGGYTF
TGCGCCAGCAGCCAACGGACAGGGTTCGGGGGCTACACCTTC
>TRBD2|TRBV10-3|NA|TRBJ2-7
CAISPSVIAGVIYEQYF
TGTGCCATCAGCCCCTCGGTTATAGCGGGGGTTATCTACGAGCAGTACTTC
>TRBD1|TRBV6-6|NA|TRBJ1-6
CASSYSSGGPLHF
TGTGCCAGCAGTTACTCCTCAGGGGGGCCCCTCCACTTT
>TRBD1|TRBV6-1|NA|TRBJ2-1
CASSGDRTLRWGANEQFF
TGTGCCAGCAGTGGGGACAGGACTCTGCGATGGGGAGCCAATGAGCAGTTCTTC
>NA|TRBV7-3|few|TRBJ2-3
CASSSLAGTDTQYF
TGTGCCAGCAGTTCTCTAGCCGGCACAGATACGCAGTATTTT
>NA|TRBV2|NA|TRBJ2-1
CASSELGGTYNEQFF
TGTGCCAGCAGTGAACTGGGGGGAACTTACAATGAGCAGTTCTTC
>NA|TRBV19|once|TRBJ1-6
CASSISGDRRTSNSPLHF
TGTGCCAGTAGCATATCGGGGGATAGGAGGACTTCAAATTCACCCCTCCACTTT
>TRBD1|TRBV7-9|NA|TRBJ1-2
CSSSLGQAGLGEGYTF
TGTTCCAGCAGCCTGGGACAGGCCGGGCTTGGGGAAGGCTACACCTTC
>TRBD1|TRBV27|once|TRBJ2-3
CASSFRDSIYTDTQYF
TGTGCCAGCAGTTTCAGGGACAGCATATACACAGATACGCAGTATTTT
>NA|TRBV27|few|TRBJ1-5
CASSLKWGGNQPQHF
TGTGCCAGCAGTTTAAAGTGGGGCGGCAATCAGCCCCAGCATTTT
>TRBD1|TRBV27|NA|TRBJ1-5
CASSRQGGWSQPQHF
TGTGCCAGCAGTCGCCAGGGGGGCTGGAGTCAGCCCCAGCATTTT